The source of this TCR beta chain is a study of blood T cell repertoires in COVID-19. Study background: Italy, Spain and the United States were the sources of the convalescent and acute COVID-19 samples. The cDNA or gDNA used as material had been derived from T cells, B-cell-depleted T cells, or PBMCs.

How the authors handled the data: Reference gene primer amplification gave estimated nucleated cell counts. The data were produced by immunoSEQ multiplex PCR, yet TCRdb's version contains in-frame clones alone and is incomplete. That table is the source of V, J and clone size, and D and trimming were worked out from the DNA. The table has some 300,000 clones, around nine tenths seen once. Participants had their cohort set by participant-reported clinical history. The source of this sequence is a woman between 50 and 59 years old who had been exposed to COVID-19. The sequencing sample was made of PBMCs or T cells enriched from blood (not recorded which).

This CDR3 reads CASSIIGEKSYGYTF. The CDR3 DNA sequence: TGTGCCAGTAGTATTATCGGGGAAAAGTCGTATGGCTACACCTTC. The V call is TRBV19, the J call TRBJ1-2; D not resolved. V gave up 3 bases and J gave up 5 bases, with 16 bases separating them. CDR1 is LNHDA, CDR2 SQIVND, per germline (reference sequence). The CDR3 runs 15 residues. The variable domain in full, completed from reference TRBV19 and TRBJ1-2, reads DGGITQSPKYLFRKEGQNVTLSCEQNLNHDAMYWYRQDPGQGLRLIYYSQIVNDFQKGDIAEGYSVSREKKESFPLTVTSAQKNPTAFYLCASSIIGEKSYGYTFGSGTRLTVV.